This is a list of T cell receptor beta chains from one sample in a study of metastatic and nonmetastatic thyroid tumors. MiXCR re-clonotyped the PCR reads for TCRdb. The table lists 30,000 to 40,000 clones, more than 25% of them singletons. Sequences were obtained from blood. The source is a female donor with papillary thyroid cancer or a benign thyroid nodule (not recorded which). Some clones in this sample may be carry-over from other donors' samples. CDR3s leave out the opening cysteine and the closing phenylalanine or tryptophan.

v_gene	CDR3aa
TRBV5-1	ASSEQSNQPQH
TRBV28	ASSFRNEQF
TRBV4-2	ASSQEGHEQY
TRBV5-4	ASSVAGRTYNEQF
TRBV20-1	SALAVGGRSYEQY
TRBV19	ASSRGSEQY
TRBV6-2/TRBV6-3	ASSYSTAPGETQY
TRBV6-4	ASSDSTNNEQF
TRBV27	ASSLTGSNQPQH
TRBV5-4	ASSLAGQNSPLH
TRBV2	ASSSGSYTGELF
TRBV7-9	ASSPGSSGEAF
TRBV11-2	ASSLLLLQGYT
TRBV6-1	ATGQGLGNTEAF
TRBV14	ASSQMTENYGYT
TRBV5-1	ASSLSSGSSYNEQF
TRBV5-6	ASSFPSGGLYEQY
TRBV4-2	ASSPTSGASTDTQY
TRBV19	ASSQRLNTEAF
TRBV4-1	ASSRPAGLAGGQGANVLT
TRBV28	AISPTGSQGTEAF
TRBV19	ASTPTPGGGYGYT